These T cell receptor beta chains were read from a single sample in a study of cytomegalovirus exposure and HLA in healthy donors. Sequencing was performed with immunoSEQ multiplex PCR; in TCRdb, only in-frame clones are kept and a portion is missing. Across tens of thousands of clones, the top ten clones capture about 1.1% of the sample. Material for sequencing was PBMCs. These receptors came from a woman aged 40 to 50 in good health and CMV-seronegative. CDR3s include the opening cysteine and the closing phenylalanine or tryptophan. Each record gives: D gene, J gene, V gene, CDR3 protein, CDR3 DNA. The D gene is left open where the match is weak.

D gene: TRBD1
J gene: TRBJ1-1
V gene: TRBV28
CDR3 protein: CASSSPQGASGNTEAFF
CDR3 DNA: TGTGCCAGCAGTTCCCCTCAGGGGGCGAGCGGGAACACTGAAGCTTTCTTT

D gene: TRBD1
J gene: TRBJ1-1
V gene: TRBV19
CDR3 protein: CASSIRPGQAEAFF
CDR3 DNA: TGTGCCAGTAGTATAAGGCCGGGACAGGCTGAAGCTTTCTTT

D gene: .
J gene: TRBJ1-2
V gene: TRBV7-2
CDR3 protein: CASSLGGFGGGYTF
CDR3 DNA: TGTGCCAGCAGCCTAGGGGGGTTTGGGGGCGGCTACACCTTC

D gene: TRBD2
J gene: TRBJ2-3
V gene: TRBV9
CDR3 protein: CASSADGRAADKQYF
CDR3 DNA: TGTGCCAGCAGCGCAGACGGGAGGGCCGCAGATAAGCAGTATTTT

D gene: .
J gene: TRBJ1-1
V gene: TRBV28
CDR3 protein: CASCLTAQWGTEAFF
CDR3 DNA: TGTGCCAGCTGCTTGACAGCCCAGTGGGGCACTGAAGCTTTCTTT

D gene: .
J gene: TRBJ2-3
V gene: TRBV28
CDR3 protein: CASTFAQGITDTQYF
CDR3 DNA: TGTGCCAGCACTTTTGCCCAGGGGATCACAGATACGCAGTATTTT

D gene: .
J gene: TRBJ2-7
V gene: TRBV6-5
CDR3 protein: CASSYGEVPYEQYF
CDR3 DNA: TGTGCCAGCAGTTACGGAGAGGTTCCCTACGAGCAGTACTTC

D gene: TRBD2
J gene: TRBJ2-1
V gene: TRBV7-9
CDR3 protein: CASSLTSAHNEQFF
CDR3 DNA: TGTGCCAGCAGCTTAACTAGCGCTCACAATGAGCAGTTCTTC

D gene: TRBD2
J gene: TRBJ2-5
V gene: TRBV6-1
CDR3 protein: CATFGRDQETQYF
CDR3 DNA: TGTGCCACCTTCGGGAGGGACCAAGAGACCCAGTACTTC

D gene: .
J gene: TRBJ2-7
V gene: TRBV15
CDR3 protein: CATARGGSGYEQYF
CDR3 DNA: TGTGCCACCGCAAGGGGGGGCAGCGGGTACGAGCAGTACTTC

D gene: .
J gene: TRBJ2-5
V gene: TRBV19
CDR3 protein: CASKSGVWAGETQYF
CDR3 DNA: TGTGCCAGTAAGTCCGGGGTCTGGGCAGGAGAGACCCAGTACTTC

D gene: TRBD1
J gene: TRBJ1-3
V gene: TRBV19
CDR3 protein: CASSLGQGASYSGNTIYF
CDR3 DNA: TGTGCCAGTAGTTTGGGACAGGGGGCATCTTACTCTGGAAACACCATATATTTT

D gene: .
J gene: TRBJ2-2
V gene: TRBV29-1
CDR3 protein: CSVVGAVNSTGELFF
CDR3 DNA: TGCAGCGTTGTGGGGGCAGTGAACTCCACCGGGGAGCTGTTTTTT

D gene: TRBD1
J gene: TRBJ2-7
V gene: TRBV5-1
CDR3 protein: CASSLVENRGNSYEQYF
CDR3 DNA: TGCGCCAGCAGCTTGGTCGAAAACAGGGGGAACTCCTACGAGCAGTACTTC

D gene: .
J gene: TRBJ2-1
V gene: TRBV27
CDR3 protein: CASSGASASSDNEQFF
CDR3 DNA: TGTGCCAGCAGTGGGGCTAGCGCAAGCTCCGACAATGAGCAGTTCTTC

D gene: TRBD1
J gene: TRBJ2-7
V gene: TRBV11-3
CDR3 protein: CASSLSILGQGKDEQYF
CDR3 DNA: TGTGCCAGCAGCTTATCTATCTTGGGACAGGGGAAAGACGAGCAGTACTTC

D gene: .
J gene: TRBJ1-1
V gene: TRBV10-3
CDR3 protein: CAISEDLRSKNTEAFF
CDR3 DNA: TGTGCCATCAGCGAAGACCTTCGGAGTAAGAACACTGAAGCTTTCTTT

D gene: TRBD2
J gene: TRBJ2-7
V gene: TRBV7-9
CDR3 protein: CASSLGGTSGRYEQYF
CDR3 DNA: TGTGCCAGCAGCTTGGGGGGGACTAGCGGGAGGTACGAGCAGTACTTC

D gene: .
J gene: TRBJ2-5
V gene: TRBV19
CDR3 protein: CASRRFETTGETQYF
CDR3 DNA: TGTGCCAGTAGGAGGTTCGAGACAACAGGAGAGACCCAGTACTTC

D gene: TRBD2
J gene: TRBJ2-1
V gene: TRBV28
CDR3 protein: CASSFSGSGGGSYNEQFF
CDR3 DNA: TGTGCCAGCAGTTTTTCCGGGAGTGGTGGCGGGAGTTACAATGAGCAGTTCTTC

D gene: TRBD1
J gene: TRBJ2-7
V gene: TRBV5-1
CDR3 protein: CASSPRQGSYEQYF
CDR3 DNA: TGCGCCAGCAGCCCCAGACAGGGATCGTACGAGCAGTACTTC

D gene: TRBD1
J gene: TRBJ2-3
V gene: TRBV9
CDR3 protein: CASATLGTGTDTQYF
CDR3 DNA: TGTGCCAGCGCTACTCTAGGGACAGGGACAGATACGCAGTATTTT

D gene: TRBD1
J gene: TRBJ1-5
V gene: TRBV2
CDR3 protein: CASRGQLNSNQPQHF
CDR3 DNA: TGTGCCAGCAGGGGACAGCTGAATAGCAATCAGCCCCAGCATTTT

D gene: TRBD1
J gene: TRBJ1-5
V gene: TRBV18
CDR3 protein: CASSPVTGNQPQHF
CDR3 DNA: TGTGCCAGCTCACCAGTGACAGGGAATCAGCCCCAGCATTTT

D gene: .
J gene: TRBJ2-1
V gene: TRBV29-1
CDR3 protein: CSVEGAPSSYNEQFF
CDR3 DNA: TGCAGCGTTGAGGGAGCGCCGAGCTCCTACAATGAGCAGTTCTTC

D gene: TRBD2
J gene: TRBJ2-1
V gene: TRBV4-3
CDR3 protein: CASSQEASGSLGYNEQFF
CDR3 DNA: TGCGCCAGCAGCCAAGAGGCTAGCGGTAGCTTGGGCTACAATGAGCAGTTCTTC

D gene: TRBD2
J gene: TRBJ2-1
V gene: TRBV10-3
CDR3 protein: CAIKDGRAPYNEQFF
CDR3 DNA: TGTGCCATCAAAGACGGGAGGGCCCCCTACAATGAGCAGTTCTTC